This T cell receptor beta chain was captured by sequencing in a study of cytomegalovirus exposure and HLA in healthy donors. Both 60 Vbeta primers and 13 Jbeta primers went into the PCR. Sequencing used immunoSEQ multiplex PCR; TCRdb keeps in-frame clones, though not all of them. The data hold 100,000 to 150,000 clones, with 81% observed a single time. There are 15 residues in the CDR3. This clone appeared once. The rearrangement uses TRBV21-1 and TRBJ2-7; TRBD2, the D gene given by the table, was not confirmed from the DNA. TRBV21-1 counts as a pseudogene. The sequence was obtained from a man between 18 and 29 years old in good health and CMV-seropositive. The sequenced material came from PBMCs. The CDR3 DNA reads TGTGCCAGCAGCAACTCGAAGCAAGCCTCCTACGAGCAGTACTTC. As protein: CASSNSKQASYEQYF.